These 10 T cell receptor beta chains came from one sample sequenced in a study of identical twins (TCRdb year 2016). Libraries were prepared through 5' RACE. Sequencing relied on an Illumina HiSeq 2000. TCRdb ran its own pipeline on the public reads, namely fastp trimming at Q25 and MiXCR clone calling, and kept in-frame beta chains. Every CDR3 protein is listed once, alongside the most common genes and DNA of its rows. The sample includes hundreds of thousands of distinct CDR3 sequences, with under 8.5% observed a single time. Jointly, the top ten make up 1.6% of the sample. Separately, the same data were catalogued under a study of yellow fever vaccine responses in identical twins.

Sequenced: PBMCs. These receptors were taken from a woman younger than 35 in good health.

This clonotype showed up many times. The genes are TRBV20-1 and TRBJ1-1, with a weak D call TRBD1 (6 bases). Germline V gene data show CDR1 as DFQATT and CDR2 as SNEGSKA (reference sequence). V dropped 3 bases and J dropped 4 bases, with 15 bases sitting between them. The CDR3 has 14 residues. The CDR3 spells CSASRAGVFTEAFF. The CDR3 nucleotides read TGCAGTGCTAGTAGGGCAGGGGTTTTCACTGAAGCTTTCTTT.

In its sample, this clonotype was seen a few times. The J gene is TRBJ2-2, the V gene TRBV20-1, with TRBD2 as a possible D gene (6 bases). The CDR3 has 15 residues. The V and J ends lost 3 bases and 7 bases respectively, with 18 bases between them. Germline loops: CDR1 DFQATT, CDR2 SNEGSKA (reference sequence). CDR3 coding DNA: TGCAGTGCTAGTGTTGGAGGGGATGTTAGCGGGGAGCTGTTTTTT. Translated: CSASVGGDVSGELFF.

The chain uses TRBV5-4 and TRBJ2-1; a possible D gene is TRBD1 (6 bases). The CDR3 contains 14 residues. V dropped 0 bases and J dropped 7 bases, with 11 bases sitting between them. Germline CDR1 and CDR2: SGHNT and YYREEE (reference sequence). CDR3 sequence (DNA): TGTGCCAGCAGCTTGGCGGACAGCCCAAATGAGCAGTTCTTC. Protein sequence: CASSLADSPNEQFF.

This chain joins TRBV29-1 and TRBJ1-1, with 9 bases lining up with TRBD1. J lost 3 bases, V lost 6 bases, and 8 bases had no gene match. Germline V gives CDR1 SQVTM, CDR2 ANQGSEA. The CDR3 spans 14 residues. The DNA of the CDR3 is TGCAGCGTAAGGACAGGGGCTGAGGACACTGAAGCTTTCTTT. Translated: CSVRTGAEDTEAFF.

Only one count was recorded for this clonotype. This chain connects TRBV29-1 to TRBJ2-1, with a possible D match to TRBD2 (6 bases). V lost 6 bases and J lost 8, with 11 bases in between. CDR3 length: 11 residues. Germline V gene data show CDR1 as SQVTM and CDR2 as ANQGSEA. CDR3 sequence (DNA): TGCAGCGTCCCGGGACTGGATGAGCAGTTCTTC. Amino acids: CSVPGLDEQFF.

The CDR3 here is CAISEYGDSSYNEQFF. In DNA, the CDR3 is TGTGCCATCAGTGAGTATGGCGACAGCTCCTACAATGAGCAGTTCTTC. The rearrangement links TRBV10-3 to TRBJ2-1; possibly TRBD1 for D (5 bases). There are 16 residues in the CDR3. V lost 1 base and J 0 bases, leaving 10 bases between the germline ends. CDR1 is ENHRY, CDR2 SYGVKD, per germline.

This clonotype occurred a few times. The chain carries TRBV20-1 and TRBJ2-7, with 9 bases lining up with TRBD2. Germline CDR1 and CDR2: DFQATT and SNEGSKA (reference sequence). This CDR3 region has 15 residues. Losses at the gene ends were 3 bases for V and 1 base for J; bases not matched to a gene: 7. The CDR3 nucleotides are TGCAGTGCTAGCGCCGGGACTAGCCGATCCTACGAGCAGTACTTC. It is translated as CSASAGTSRSYEQYF.

This chain links TRBV12-3 or TRBV12-4 with TRBJ2-5; perhaps TRBD2 as D (6 bases). V was trimmed by 6 bases and J by 4 bases, leaving 15 bases between them. The CDR3 extends over 14 amino acids. The CDR3 DNA follows: TGTGCCAGCAGGGACCTCGGGGGAAGAGAGACCCAGTACTTC. Amino acids: CASRDLGGRETQYF.

This clonotype was detected ten times or more. The rearrangement uses TRBV7-9 and TRBJ2-1, with TRBD2 identical over 13 bases. CDR1 is SEHNR and CDR2 is FQNEAQ in the germline V gene (reference sequence). The CDR3 is 17 residues long. With V trimmed by 5 bases and J by 4 bases, 8 bases remained unmatched. CDR3: CASSQLAGGPKYNEQFF. CDR3 DNA: TGTGCCAGCAGCCAACTAGCGGGAGGGCCGAAATACAATGAGCAGTTCTTC.

This clonotype was observed many times. The chain employs TRBV24-1 and TRBJ1-1; 9 bases agree with TRBD1. The CDR3 runs 16 residues. Germline loops: CDR1 KGHDR, CDR2 SFDVKD. V lost 1 base and J lost 2; bases outside the gene matches: 4. The CDR3 spells CATSDFGDRVNTEAFF. In DNA form, the CDR3 reads TGTGCCACCAGTGATTTCGGGGACAGGGTAAACACTGAAGCTTTCTTT.